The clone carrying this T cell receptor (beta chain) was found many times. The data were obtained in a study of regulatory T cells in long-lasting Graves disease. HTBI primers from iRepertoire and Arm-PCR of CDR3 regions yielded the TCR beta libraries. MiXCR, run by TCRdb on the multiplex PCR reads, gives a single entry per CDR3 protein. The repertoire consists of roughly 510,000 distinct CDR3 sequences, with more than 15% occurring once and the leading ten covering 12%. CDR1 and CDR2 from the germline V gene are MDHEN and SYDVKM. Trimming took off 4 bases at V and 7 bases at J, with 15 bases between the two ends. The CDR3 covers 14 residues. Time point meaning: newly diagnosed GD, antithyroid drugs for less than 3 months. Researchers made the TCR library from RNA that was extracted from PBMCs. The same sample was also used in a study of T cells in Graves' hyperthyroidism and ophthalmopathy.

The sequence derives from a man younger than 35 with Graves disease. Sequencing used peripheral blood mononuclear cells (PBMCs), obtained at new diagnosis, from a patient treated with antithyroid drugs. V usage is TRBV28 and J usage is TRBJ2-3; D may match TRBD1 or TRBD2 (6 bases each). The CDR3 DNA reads TGTGCCAGCAGTTCCGGAGGGGGAACCTATACGCAGTATTTT. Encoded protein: CASSSGGGTYTQYF.